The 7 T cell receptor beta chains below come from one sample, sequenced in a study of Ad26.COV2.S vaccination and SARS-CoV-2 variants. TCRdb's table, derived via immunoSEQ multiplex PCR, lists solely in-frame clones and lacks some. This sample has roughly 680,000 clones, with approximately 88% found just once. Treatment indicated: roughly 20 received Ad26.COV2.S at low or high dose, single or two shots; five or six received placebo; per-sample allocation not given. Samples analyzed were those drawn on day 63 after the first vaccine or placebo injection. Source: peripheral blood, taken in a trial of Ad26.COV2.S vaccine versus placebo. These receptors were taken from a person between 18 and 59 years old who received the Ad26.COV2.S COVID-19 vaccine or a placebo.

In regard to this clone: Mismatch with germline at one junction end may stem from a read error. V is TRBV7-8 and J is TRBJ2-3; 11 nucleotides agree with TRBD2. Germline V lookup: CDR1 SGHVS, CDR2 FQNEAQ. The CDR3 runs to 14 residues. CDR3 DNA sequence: TGTGCCAGCAGCCTAGCGGGAGGAGGAGATACGCAGTATTTT. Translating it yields CASSLAGGGDTQYF.

The CDR3 coding sequence is TGTGCCAGTAGTATAGCGGGCGCAACCGGCTACTACGAGCAGTACTTC. Amino acids: CASSIAGATGYYEQYF. The chain joins TRBV19 to TRBJ2-7, with unresolved D. Trimming removed 1 base from V and 3 bases from J, with 16 bases in between. The CDR3 has 16 amino acids. Germline lookup yields CDR1 LNHDA and CDR2 SQIVND (reference sequence).

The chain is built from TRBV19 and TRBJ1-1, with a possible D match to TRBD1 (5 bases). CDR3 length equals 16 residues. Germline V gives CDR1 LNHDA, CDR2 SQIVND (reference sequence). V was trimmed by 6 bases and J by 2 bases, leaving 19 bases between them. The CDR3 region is CASRIRETAFNTEAFF. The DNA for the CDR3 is TGTGCCAGTAGGATCCGTGAGACAGCCTTTAACACTGAAGCTTTCTTT. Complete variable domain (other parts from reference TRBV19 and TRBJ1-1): DGGITQSPKYLFRKEGQNVTLSCEQNLNHDAMYWYRQDPGQGLRLIYYSQIVNDFQKGDIAEGYSVSREKKESFPLTVTSAQKNPTAFYLCASRIRETAFNTEAFFGQGTRLTVV.

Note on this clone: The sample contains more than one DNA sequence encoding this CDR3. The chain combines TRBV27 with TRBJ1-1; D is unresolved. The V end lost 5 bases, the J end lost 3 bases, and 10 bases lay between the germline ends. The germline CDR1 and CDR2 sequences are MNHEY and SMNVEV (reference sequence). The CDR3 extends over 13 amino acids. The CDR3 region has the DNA TGTGCCAGCAGTCTCCGAGGGTACACTGAAGCTTTCTTT. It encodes CASSLRGYTEAFF.

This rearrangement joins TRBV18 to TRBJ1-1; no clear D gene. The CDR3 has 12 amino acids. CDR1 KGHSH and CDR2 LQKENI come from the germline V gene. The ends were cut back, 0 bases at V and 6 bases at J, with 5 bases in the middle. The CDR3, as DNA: TGTGCCAGCTCACCACCGTACTCTGAAGCTTTCTTT. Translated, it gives CASSPPYSEAFF.

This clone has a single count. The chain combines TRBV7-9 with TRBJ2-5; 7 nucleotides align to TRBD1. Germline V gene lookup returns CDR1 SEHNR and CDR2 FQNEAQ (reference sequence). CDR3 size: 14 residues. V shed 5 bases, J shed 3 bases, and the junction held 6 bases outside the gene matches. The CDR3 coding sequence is TGTGCCAGCAGCCGGGACAGCCTTAAAGAGACCCAGTACTTC. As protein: CASSRDSLKETQYF.

The CDR3 coding sequence is TGTGCCAGCAGCTCCCTAGCGACTAGCACAGATACGCAGTATTTT. Residues: CASSSLATSTDTQYF. The chain combines TRBV7-9 with TRBJ2-3; D perhaps matches TRBD2 (6 bases). Germline lookup yields CDR1 SEHNR and CDR2 FQNEAQ (reference sequence). There are 15 residues in the CDR3. The germline V and J ends were trimmed by 4 bases and 0 bases, with 11 bases remaining between them.